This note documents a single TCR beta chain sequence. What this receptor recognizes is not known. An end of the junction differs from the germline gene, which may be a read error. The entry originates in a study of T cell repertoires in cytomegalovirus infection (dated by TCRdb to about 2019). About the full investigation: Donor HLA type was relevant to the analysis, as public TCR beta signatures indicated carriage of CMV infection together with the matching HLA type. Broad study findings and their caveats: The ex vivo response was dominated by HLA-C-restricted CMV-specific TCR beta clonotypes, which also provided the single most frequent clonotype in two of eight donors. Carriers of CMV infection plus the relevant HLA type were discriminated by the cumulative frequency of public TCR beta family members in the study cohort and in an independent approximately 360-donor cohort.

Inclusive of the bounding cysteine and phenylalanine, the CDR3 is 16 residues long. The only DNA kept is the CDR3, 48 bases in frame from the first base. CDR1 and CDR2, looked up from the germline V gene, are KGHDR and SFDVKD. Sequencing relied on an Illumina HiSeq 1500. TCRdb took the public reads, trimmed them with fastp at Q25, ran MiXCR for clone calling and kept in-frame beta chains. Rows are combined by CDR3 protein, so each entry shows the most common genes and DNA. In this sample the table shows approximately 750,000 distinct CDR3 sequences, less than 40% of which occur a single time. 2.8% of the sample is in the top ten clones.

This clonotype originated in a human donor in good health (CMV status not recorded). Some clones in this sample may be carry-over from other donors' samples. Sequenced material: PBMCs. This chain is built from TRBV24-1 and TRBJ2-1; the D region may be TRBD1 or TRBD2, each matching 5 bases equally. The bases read TGTGCAACCAGTGATTCCGCCGGGACGGTCTACAATGAGACGTTCTTC. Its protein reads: CATSDSAGTVYNETFF.